This TCR beta chain stems from a study of T-cell memory formation after mild COVID-19. Study at large: TCR clusters were mostly donor specific.

The sample holds a few counts of this clonotype. J was trimmed by 6 bases and V by 5 bases; bases with no gene match: 2. Per the germline V gene, CDR1 is SEHNR and CDR2 is FQNEAQ (reference sequence). The CDR3 has 13 residues. TCRdb fed the 5' RACE reads into MiXCR, producing one record per CDR3 protein. The data hold just over 350,000 distinct CDR3 sequences, with 13% to 15% observed a single time. Source material: PBMCs or a T cell subset sorted from them (not recorded which). This receptor was obtained from a man between 18 and 35 years old who had mild COVID-19 (a few samples of this study predate the infection). Cell type and time point are not known. The chain combines TRBV7-9 with TRBJ2-1; 9 nucleotides agree with TRBD2. The CDR3 DNA follows: TGTGCCAGCAGCAGCGGGGGGCCCAATGAGCAGTTCTTC. It encodes CASSSGGPNEQFF.